These 21 T cell receptor beta chains originate from one sample sequenced in a study of cytomegalovirus exposure and HLA in healthy donors. Researchers ran the PCR with 60 Vbeta and 13 Jbeta primers. Data came from immunoSEQ multiplex PCR; TCRdb stores just in-frame clones and leaves some out. The sample has 100,000 to 150,000 clones. The sequenced material came from PBMCs. The receptors stem from a man aged 35-49 years in good health and CMV-seronegative.

The rearrangement links TRBV9 to TRBJ2-3; TRBD2 might be the D (5 bases). Trimming pared 2 bases from V and 0 bases from J, leaving 10 bases between. The CDR3 runs to 15 residues. Germline loops: CDR1 SGDLS, CDR2 YYNGEE. CDR3 amino acids: CASSVEAASTDTQYF. Written as DNA, the CDR3 is TGTGCCAGCAGCGTTGAAGCGGCTAGCACAGATACGCAGTATTTT.

The chain uses TRBV2 and TRBJ2-5; TRBD2 matches at 13 bases. The closer fit of TRBJ2-7 to the DNA end suggests the J call may be wrong. The CDR3 contains 14 residues. Germline CDR1 reads SNHLY; CDR2 reads FYNNEI. The CDR3 DNA follows: TGTGCCAGCAGGGGGACTAGCGGGGCCTACGAGCAGTACTTC. Translated, it gives CASRGTSGAYEQYF.

The chain has TRBV6-1 and TRBJ1-4, with TRBD1 matching 8 bases. This CDR3 has 13 residues. Trimming removed 6 bases from V and 8 bases from J; junction bases left unmatched: 5. From germline, CDR1 is MNHNS and CDR2 SASEGT. As DNA, the CDR3 is TGTGCCAGCAGCCGACAGGGGCACGAAAAACTGTTTTTT. It codes for CASSRQGHEKLFF.

The chain is built from TRBV5-1 and TRBJ2-1; TRBD2 agrees at 8 bases. V lost 0 bases to trimming and J lost 3 bases; unmatched junction nucleotides: 5. CDR3 length: 16 amino acids. Germline CDR1 is SGHRS and CDR2 is YFSETQ. The CDR3 DNA reads as TGCGCCAGCAGCTTGGTTAGCGGGACCCGCTACAATGAGCAGTTCTTC. Translation: CASSLVSGTRYNEQFF.

V gene TRBV27 combines with J gene TRBJ2-3, with D uncertain. The V gene lost 8 bases and the J gene lost 3 bases, with 15 bases spanning the gap. The germline V gene has CDR1 MNHEY and CDR2 SMNVEV (reference sequence). This CDR3 is 14 amino acids long. CDR3 sequence: CASAINGATDTQYF. CDR3 sequence (DNA): TGTGCCAGCGCCATCAACGGTGCTACAGATACGCAGTATTTT.

V is TRBV11-3 and J is TRBJ1-4; 8 bases match TRBD1. CDR1 is SGHNT, CDR2 YENEEA, per germline. Unmatched junction bases numbered 3, after V lost 5 bases and J lost 7 bases. CDR3 size: 13 residues. CDR3 sequence (DNA): TGTGCCAGCAGCACGACAGGGGTTGAAAAACTGTTTTTT. Translated, it gives CASSTTGVEKLFF.

The V and J genes are TRBV19 and TRBJ1-4, with a possible D match to TRBD1 (6 bases). This CDR3 is built from 18 residues. CDR1 and CDR2 from the germline V gene are LNHDA and SQIVND (reference sequence). V lost 7 bases and J 0 bases, leaving 21 bases between the germline ends. CDR3 loop: CASKYWGGGGSTNEKLFF. The CDR3 bases are TGTGCCAGTAAGTATTGGGGGGGAGGGGGGTCAACTAATGAAAAACTGTTTTTT.

The rearrangement uses TRBV10-3 and TRBJ2-7; 8 bases line up with TRBD2. The V gene end was trimmed by 0 bases and the J gene end by 0 bases; junction bases not matched to a gene: 7. CDR3 length: 17 residues. Germline CDR1 and CDR2: ENHRY and SYGVKD. CDR3 DNA sequence: TGTGCCATCAGTGAGTCGAGAGTGACTAGCGTCTCCTACGAGCAGTACTTC. It encodes CAISESRVTSVSYEQYF.

This sequence joins TRBV7-9 and TRBJ2-1, with 10 bases identical to TRBD2. This CDR3 contains 16 residues. CDR1 and CDR2 (germline): SEHNR, FQNEAQ (reference sequence). Losses at the gene ends were 2 bases for V and 4 bases for J; bases not matched to a gene: 5. CDR3 sequence: CASSLTLAGVYNEQFF. CDR3 bases: TGTGCCAGCAGCTTAACCCTAGCGGGAGTATACAATGAGCAGTTCTTC.

The rearrangement links TRBV6-1 to TRBJ2-4, with 8 bases fitting TRBD1. Germline V gene sequence: CDR1 MNHNS, CDR2 SASEGT. The trim removed 6 bases at V and 5 bases at J, leaving 9 bases unmatched. The CDR3 is made up of 15 amino acids. The CDR3 is CASSLGQGGQNIQYF. For the CDR3, the DNA is TGTGCCAGCAGCTTAGGACAGGGAGGTCAAAACATTCAGTACTTC.

This chain joins TRBV6-1 and TRBJ2-3; D remains unclear. Germline V gene sequence: CDR1 MNHNS, CDR2 SASEGT. The CDR3 spans 13 residues. V lost 6 bases and J 1 base, leaving 8 bases between the germline ends. In DNA form, the CDR3 reads TGTGCCAGCAGGGCCCGGGGCACAGATACGCAGTATTTT. It yields the protein CASRARGTDTQYF.

This chain connects TRBV19 to TRBJ1-4, with 10 nucleotides matching TRBD1. CDR1 LNHDA and CDR2 SQIVND come from the germline V gene (reference sequence). V trimming: 5 bases; J trimming: 7 bases; junction bases outside the gene matches: 4. CDR3 length: 14 residues. The CDR3 DNA sequence: TGTGCCAGTAGTCAGGGACAGGGGTCTGAAAAACTGTTTTTT. Translated: CASSQGQGSEKLFF.

The CDR3: CASSPPAGFTEAFF. The CDR3 DNA is TGTGCCAGCTCACCACCGGCAGGGTTCACTGAAGCTTTCTTT. The rearrangement uses TRBV18 and TRBJ1-1; TRBD1 might be the D (5 bases). V was shortened by 0 bases and J by 4 bases, with 9 bases between the two germline ends. Germline assignment: CDR1 KGHSH and CDR2 LQKENI. CDR3 size: 14 residues. Looking up the rest from reference TRBV18 and TRBJ1-1 gives the full variable domain: NAGVMQNPRHLVRRRGQEARLRCSPMKGHSHVYWYRQLPEEGLKFMVYLQKENIIDESGMPKERFSAEFPKEGPSILRIQQVVRGDSAAYFCASSPPAGFTEAFFGQGTRLTVV.

The chain joins TRBV29-1 to TRBJ2-5, with TRBD1 matching over 8 bases. This CDR3 has 14 residues. J lost 7 bases, V lost 4 bases, and 11 bases had no gene match. The V gene's germline CDR1 is SQVTM and CDR2 ANQGSEA. The CDR3 region is CSVGDQGALGTQYF. The CDR3 nucleotides are TGCAGCGTTGGTGACCAGGGGGCGCTTGGGACCCAGTACTTC. The whole variable domain, remainder taken from reference TRBV29-1 and TRBJ2-5, is SAVISQKPSRDICQRGTSLTIQCQVDSQVTMMFWYRQQPGQSLTLIATANQGSEATYESGFVIDKFPISRPNLTFSTLTVSNMSPEDSSIYLCSVGDQGALGTQYFGPGTRLLVL.

The gene calls are TRBV5-1 and TRBJ2-7; possibly TRBD1 for D (7 bases). The CDR3 spans 14 residues. CDR1 is SGHRS and CDR2 is YFSETQ in the germline V gene. The V end lost 4 bases, the J end lost 2 bases, and 13 bases lay between the germline ends. CDR3 DNA: TGCGCCAGCAGCCGCGGGACAGCGACCTACGAGCAGTACTTC. Amino acid sequence: CASSRGTATYEQYF.

The chain combines TRBV9 with TRBJ2-5; TRBD2 is a possible D gene (5 bases). The germline CDR1 and CDR2 sequences are SGDLS and YYNGEE. CDR3 size: 16 residues. V was cut by 4 bases and J by 3 bases, with 19 bases left in between. This CDR3 is CASSPGLGAEEETQYF. CDR3 bases: TGTGCCAGCAGCCCCGGTTTAGGAGCGGAGGAAGAGACCCAGTACTTC.

J is TRBJ1-2 and V is TRBV2; D is undetermined. The CDR3 has 14 amino acids. Trimming removed 4 bases at V and 0 bases at J, with 9 bases between. Germline values: CDR1 SNHLY, CDR2 FYNNEI. The CDR3 loop is CASSARGSNYGYTF. The CDR3 region has the DNA TGTGCCAGCAGTGCGCGGGGTTCTAACTATGGCTACACCTTC.

This chain joins TRBV4-1 and TRBJ2-7; D is undetermined. The CDR3 extends over 14 amino acids. V was pared by 1 base and J by 4 bases, with 11 bases between. Germline loops: CDR1 MGHRA, CDR2 YSYEKL. Here the CDR3 reads CASSQGEVGYEQYF. CDR3 sequence (DNA): TGCGCCAGCAGCCAAGGTGAGGTCGGGTACGAGCAGTACTTC.

The chain couples TRBV11-2 to TRBJ2-4; TRBD1 is a possible D gene (5 bases). The germline CDR1 and CDR2 sequences are SGHAT and FQNNGV. V lost 1 base and J 0 bases, leaving 13 bases between the germline ends. This CDR3 comprises 17 residues. CDR3 bases: TGTGCCAGCAGCTTAGTTGGTCAGGGCCTAGCCAAAAACATTCAGTACTTC. Its protein product is CASSLVGQGLAKNIQYF.

The gene calls are TRBV6-1 and TRBJ2-4; 7 nucleotides agree with TRBD1. Per the germline V gene, CDR1 is MNHNS and CDR2 is SASEGT. The CDR3 has 19 residues. Unmatched junction bases numbered 14, after V lost 3 bases and J lost 0 bases. In DNA, the CDR3 is TGTGCCAGCAGTGACCGACAGGGATGGAGCTATGTAGCCAAAAACATTCAGTACTTC. As protein: CASSDRQGWSYVAKNIQYF.

V usage is TRBV7-2 and J usage is TRBJ2-7; D possibly corresponds to TRBD2 (6 bases). V lost 6 bases to trimming and J lost 8 bases, with 20 bases between them. Germline loops: CDR1 SGHTA, CDR2 FQGNSA. The length of the CDR3 is 14 residues. The CDR3 protein is CASSEEGNFIKQYF. In nucleotides, the CDR3 is TGTGCCAGCAGTGAGGAGGGCAATTTTATCAAGCAGTACTTC. Variable domain in full (rest from reference TRBV7-2 and TRBJ2-7): GAGVSQSPSNKVTEKGKDVELRCDPISGHTALYWYRQSLGQGLEFLIYFQGNSAPDKSGLPSDRFSAERTGGSVSTLTIQRTQQEDSAVYLCASSEEGNFIKQYFGPGTRLTVT.